This T cell receptor (beta chain) derives from a study of shared clonotypes between healthy human individuals. General observations from the study: The study found roughly 5% of naive CD4 clonotypes shared across several donors. Having only a few donors restricted how much genetic and exposure-history diversity was captured. Generation probability values for non-shared clonotypes were lower than those for clonotypes shared by all four donors.

V was trimmed by 5 bases and J by 1 base, leaving 19 bases between them. CDR1 and CDR2 (germline): MNHEY, SMNVEV (reference sequence). The CDR3 totals 17 residues. With regard to this clone: Its antigen is currently unknown.

In the authors' workflow: ImmunoSEQ sequences covered only the junction and lacked quality scores; filtering therefore differed. Measured with immunoSEQ multiplex PCR; TCRdb has only the in-frame clones, and not every one. V and J calls and clone size are as listed in that table; D and trimming were resolved from the DNA. Among about 600,000 clones listed, 97% were seen once. The chain links TRBV27 to TRBJ2-3, with D hard to call. Sequenced input: naive CD4+ T cells sorted from blood. Noted subset: CD45RA+ positively selected. The source of this sequence is a woman under 40 in good health. CDR3 sequence (DNA): TGTGCCAGCAGTCGCTACCCGGACCTCCGCGGCACAGATACGCAGTATTTT. Translation: CASSRYPDLRGTDTQYF.